This T cell receptor (beta chain) was recovered during a study of blood T cell repertoires in COVID-19. Study as a whole: Both acute and convalescent COVID-19 samples were obtained from the United States, Italy and Spain.

Germline V gene data show CDR1 as LNHDA and CDR2 as SQIVND (reference sequence). This CDR3 comprises 15 residues. Trimming removed 5 bases at V and 0 bases at J, with 10 bases between. In this sample, this clone turned up once. The table came from immunoSEQ multiplex PCR; TCRdb's copy has only in-frame clones and leaves some out. The sample yields 170,000 or so clones, around nine tenths seen once. The sequenced sample was peripheral blood. The chain employs TRBV19 and TRBJ1-4, with D perhaps TRBD1 (6 bases). This receptor was obtained from a man in his forties or fifties with active or convalescent COVID-19. Here the CDR3 reads CASSPGQTTNEKLFF. DNA for the CDR3: TGTGCCAGTAGTCCTGGACAGACAACTAATGAAAAACTGTTTTTT.